The T cell receptor (beta chain) described here comes from a study of cytomegalovirus exposure and HLA in healthy donors. Broader study findings: For most TCR sequences rarity was the rule, although some public TCRs occurred in many donors. Sequencing had likely introduced a cluster of highly shared sequence variants as an artifact. Researchers left out some V segments, among them TRBV6-2 and TRBV6-3, as indistinguishable.

Only one count was recorded for this clone. Antigen specificity is unknown. The PCR made use of 60 Vbeta and 13 Jbeta primers. Assay: immunoSEQ multiplex PCR; the TCRdb copy retains only in-frame clones and omits some. The table has roughly 120,000 clones, around 80% seen once; the top ten hold roughly 5%. CDR1 SGDLS and CDR2 YYNGEE come from the germline V gene. The CDR3 spans 15 residues. Trimming shortened V by 4 bases and J by 0 bases, and 13 bases separated the two germline ends. The TCR comes from a man aged 25 to 45 in good health and CMV-seronegative. The source material was PBMCs. The chain combines TRBV9 with TRBJ1-1; maybe TRBD1 (6 bases). CDR3 region: CASSIETGMNTEAFF. The CDR3 bases are TGTGCCAGCAGCATTGAGACAGGCATGAACACTGAAGCTTTCTTT.